Included here is one T cell receptor (beta chain) sequence, with context. The sample is drawn from a study of blood T cell repertoires in COVID-19. As for the study in general: Both acute and convalescent COVID-19 samples were obtained from the United States, Italy and Spain.

V lost 3 bases to trimming and J lost 4 bases; unmatched junction nucleotides: 5. The germline gives CDR1 KGHDR, CDR2 SFDVKD. The CDR3 contains 14 residues. The table came from immunoSEQ multiplex PCR; TCRdb's copy has only in-frame clones and leaves some out. The sample contains some 130,000 clones, over 60% of which appear only once. V and J are TRBV24-1 and TRBJ2-7; 7 bases line up with TRBD1. This receptor was obtained from a man older than 75 with acute or convalescent COVID-19. The sequenced sample consisted of peripheral blood. This CDR3 reads CATSDRMTGYEQYF. The CDR3 bases are TGTGCCACCAGTGATAGAATGACAGGGTACGAGCAGTACTTC.